This TCR beta chain was sequenced during a study of OX40 agonist ivuxolimab in advanced cancers. Study background: Participants, 80% to 90% male, averaged approximately 56 years of age, ranging from roughly 23 to 90. Three patients had partial responses: one hepatocellular carcinoma, two cutaneous melanoma. Study-wide results and limits: Some of the nonresponding patients also showed low levels of normalized T-cell clonal expansion. Expanded peripheral T cell antigen specificity was not determined.

The CDR3 runs 11 residues. Germline loops: CDR1 ENHRY, CDR2 SYGVKD. Trimming cost V 6 bases and J 7 bases, with 9 bases left between them. The method was immunoSEQ multiplex PCR; TCRdb's version includes in-frame clones alone and lacks a portion of them. The table has roughly 20,000 clones, over 70% seen once; the top ten hold approximately 10%. This clone is categorized as large. No antigen is known for it. Sequences were derived from CD4+ or CD8+ T cells sorted from blood, sampled in a trial of the OX40 agonist ivuxolimab. The sequence came from an adult with an advanced solid tumor such as melanoma, head and neck, liver or kidney cancer. The chain employs TRBV10-3 and TRBJ1-1, with a tentative D call TRBD1 (6 bases). CDR3 amino acids: CAISGGSEAFF. The CDR3 DNA sequence: TGTGCCATCAGCGGGGGCAGTGAAGCTTTCTTT.